This paragraph reports one TCR beta chain. What it binds is not known. The CDR3 end lies 3 residues beyond the end of the read and is filled in from the germline J gene. Libraries were prepared by immunoSEQ multiplex PCR; TCRdb keeps only in-frame clonotypes and omits some of them. This table lists about 23,000 clones. This sample was included in a study of T cells in women clearing cervical HPV infection. Whole-study findings and limits: It is unknown whether associations predate infection; no effector/memory or HPV-specific sorting. CIN3+ cases had significantly higher TCR repertoire richness than controls, but evenness did not differ.

The CDR3 is made up of 15 amino acids. The germline V gene encodes CDR1 LNHDA and CDR2 SQIVND (reference sequence). The V and J ends lost 5 bases and 1 base, in that order; junction bases with no gene match: 4. The chain links TRBV19 to TRBJ1-5; 8 nucleotides match TRBD1. Source material: blood buffy coat. The sequence came from a woman aged 18 to 75 with a cervical HPV16 infection that either progressed to CIN3+ or cleared (not recorded which). The CDR3 bases that were read are TGTGCCAGTAGTCTCACAGGGGGGAGCAATCAGCCC. Translated: CASSLTGGSNQP. The CDR3 in its entirety is CASSLTGGSNQPQHF.